One and the same sample provided the 18 T cell receptor beta chains below, sequenced in a study of CD8+ T cells in alopecia areata. Extracted RNA was reverse transcribed, and the resulting cDNA served as sequencing template. The protocol was immunoSEQ multiplex PCR, while the TCRdb copy is restricted to in-frame clones and leaves out a portion. The profile shows 150,000 to 200,000 clones, about 66% of them singletons. The material sequenced was CD8+ T cells sorted from blood, taken at week 0. These receptors originate from a human donor with alopecia areata.

The chain couples TRBV6-1 to TRBJ2-1, with TRBD2 identical over 7 bases. The CDR3 length is 15 residues. Germline V gene data show CDR1 as MNHNS and CDR2 as SASEGT. V was pared by 6 bases and J by 5 bases, with 10 bases of the junction left unmatched. CDR3 region: CASRDGGGNDNEQFF. CDR3 DNA sequence: TGTGCCAGCAGGGATGGGGGGGGAAATGACAATGAGCAGTTCTTC.

The V and J genes are TRBV4-1 and TRBJ1-2; TRBD1 is a possible D gene (5 bases). The CDR3 is made up of 14 amino acids. Deletions cut 0 bases from V and 8 bases from J, with 13 bases between. CDR1 MGHRA and CDR2 YSYEKL come from the germline V gene. CDR3 in amino acids: CASSQDRGSRGYTF. The CDR3 DNA reads TGCGCCAGCAGCCAAGATCGGGGGTCACGGGGCTACACCTTC.

For the CDR3, the DNA is TGTGCCAGCAGTATCGGACAGGGGAACGAGCAGTACTTC. Its translation is CASSIGQGNEQYF. V usage is TRBV6-5 and J usage is TRBJ2-7; 9 positions agree with TRBD1. CDR1 MNHEY and CDR2 SVGAGI come from the germline V gene. The trim removed 5 bases at V and 5 bases at J, leaving 4 bases unmatched. The CDR3 covers 13 residues.

This chain joins TRBV30 and TRBJ2-7; D possibly matches TRBD1 or TRBD2 (5 bases each). The CDR3 sequence is 13 residues long. Germline CDR1 reads GTSNPN; CDR2 reads SVGIG (reference sequence). With 5 bases removed from V and 6 bases from J, the gap between germline ends came to 17 bases. The CDR3 reads CAWYPGPSGEQYF. The CDR3 DNA reads as TGTGCCTGGTACCCGGGACCTTCCGGCGAGCAGTACTTC. The complete variable domain, with remaining parts taken from reference TRBV30 and TRBJ2-7, reads SQTIHQWPATLVQPVGSPLSLECTVEGTSNPNLYWYRQAAGRGLQLLFYSVGIGQISSEVPQNLSASRPQDRQFILSSKKLLLSDSGFYLCAWYPGPSGEQYFGPGTRLTVT.

The gene calls are TRBV4-1 and TRBJ2-7; D ambiguous. Per the germline V gene, CDR1 is MGHRA and CDR2 is YSYEKL. The germline V and J ends were trimmed by 1 base and 0 bases, with 10 bases remaining between them. The CDR3 runs to 15 residues. The CDR3, as DNA: TGCGCCAGCAGCCAAGTGGACGGCGACTCCTACGAGCAGTACTTC. This translates into CASSQVDGDSYEQYF.

The chain couples TRBV13 to TRBJ2-2, with D possibly being TRBD1 (6 bases). The germline V gene encodes CDR1 PRHDT and CDR2 FYEKMQ (reference sequence). Between the trimmed V and J ends, which lost 5 bases and 7 bases, there was a span of 11 bases. The CDR3 length is 13 residues. CDR3 amino acids: CASSTYRDGELFF. The CDR3 DNA reads TGTGCCAGCAGCACCTACAGGGACGGGGAGCTGTTTTTT.

The J gene is TRBJ2-3, the V gene TRBV25-1; the D is unclear. This CDR3 region has 15 residues. Trimming removed 4 bases from V and 6 bases from J, with 17 bases in between. Germline CDR1 MGHDK, CDR2 SYGVNS. This CDR3 is CASSVYSFGSDTQYF. CDR3 DNA sequence: TGTGCCAGCAGTGTCTACTCGTTTGGATCTGATACGCAGTATTTT.

The chain recombines TRBV7-9 with TRBJ2-1; D is unclear. The CDR3 extends over 17 amino acids. V was cut by 6 bases and J by 0 bases, with 18 bases left in between. The germline V gene encodes CDR1 SEHNR and CDR2 FQNEAQ (reference sequence). The CDR3 DNA follows: TGTGCCAGCAGGGATCCCCCTGAGGCCTCCTCCTACAATGAGCAGTTCTTC. It specifies CASRDPPEASSYNEQFF.

The chain joins TRBV7-9 to TRBJ1-2; D possibly corresponds to TRBD1 (5 bases). Germline V gene lookup returns CDR1 SEHNR and CDR2 FQNEAQ (reference sequence). The CDR3 totals 14 residues. Trimming pared 6 bases from V and 2 bases from J, leaving 13 bases between. The CDR3 nucleotides are TGTGCCAGCAGGGTGGGCGGGACCAACTATGGCTACACCTTC. Translating gives CASRVGGTNYGYTF.

This clone was seen just once. Here the CDR3 reads CASVGRPNTEAFF. CDR3 sequence (DNA): TGTGCCAGCGTAGGCAGACCGAACACTGAAGCTTTCTTT. J is TRBJ1-1 and V is TRBV5-6; no firm D call. Germline V gene data show CDR1 as SGHDT and CDR2 as YYEEEE. V was pared by 7 bases and J by 1 base, with 11 bases between. The CDR3 runs 13 residues.

The chain combines TRBV7-6 with TRBJ1-5; TRBD1 matches at 9 bases. The CDR3 loop spans 17 amino acids. The germline V gene has CDR1 SGHVS and CDR2 FNYEAQ. With V trimmed by 2 bases and J by 6 bases, 11 bases remained unmatched. CDR3 nucleotide sequence: TGTGCCAGCAGCTTAAATCGGGGGGACAGGGAGAGTCAGCCCCAGCATTTT. Translated, it gives CASSLNRGDRESQPQHF.

The chain combines TRBV15 with TRBJ2-4; weak D call: TRBD2 (6 bases). In germline, CDR1 is LNHNV, CDR2 YYDKDF (reference sequence). V was pared by 0 bases and J by 6 bases, with 30 bases between. The CDR3 length is 21 residues. The CDR3 region has the DNA TGTGCCACCAGCAGAGATCATCAATATGCCCGGGGGTCACATTGGGGAAACATTCAGTACTTC. It codes for CATSRDHQYARGSHWGNIQYF.

V and J are TRBV23-1 and TRBJ1-4; TRBD1 matches at 10 bases. TRBV23-1 is annotated as an ORF whose role is uncertain. This CDR3 spans 16 amino acids. Germline trimming cut 4 bases from V and 8 bases from J; bases unmatched to any gene: 10. CDR3 bases: TGCGCCAGCAGTCCATCTGACAGGGGGCGCCTCGAAAAACTGTTTTTT. It codes for CASSPSDRGRLEKLFF.

The V call is TRBV15, the J call TRBJ2-3; a weak D match, TRBD2 (5 bases). V was shortened by 4 bases and J by 3 bases, with 11 bases between the two germline ends. The germline V gene has CDR1 LNHNV and CDR2 YYDKDF (reference sequence). The CDR3 runs to 14 residues. CDR3 coding DNA: TGTGCCACCAGCACCAGACGGGGAACAGATACGCAGTATTTT. It codes for CATSTRRGTDTQYF.

The chain uses TRBV15 and TRBJ1-4, with D unresolved. CDR1 and CDR2 (germline): LNHNV, YYDKDF (reference sequence). With 5 bases removed from V and 8 bases from J, the gap between germline ends came to 15 bases. This CDR3 comprises 14 residues. Written as DNA, the CDR3 is TGTGCCACCAGCTTAAGCATAGTTCGGGAAAAACTGTTTTTT. Its protein is CATSLSIVREKLFF.

The chain is built from TRBV29-1 and TRBJ1-2, with D unclear. CDR1 is SQVTM, CDR2 ANQGSEA, per germline. The CDR3 totals 11 residues. V lost 6 bases to trimming and J lost 6 bases, with 11 bases between them. In nucleotides, the CDR3 is TGCAGCGTCATAGGAGGAAATGGCTACACCTTC. Translation: CSVIGGNGYTF.

The chain is built from TRBV7-9 and TRBJ1-6, with D unresolved. The germline gives CDR1 SEHNR, CDR2 FQNEAQ (reference sequence). V lost 5 bases and J lost 6, with 5 bases in between. CDR3 size: 12 residues. The CDR3 loop is CASSITNSPLHF. The CDR3 DNA follows: TGTGCCAGCAGCATTACTAATTCACCCCTCCACTTT.

The chain recombines TRBV10-1 with TRBJ1-1, with 8 bases fitting TRBD1. CDR1 WNHNN and CDR2 SYGVQD come from the germline V gene (reference sequence). The CDR3 has 14 amino acids. Trimming took 2 bases from V and 5 from J; bases not matched to a gene: 4. This chain's CDR3 is CASSEARGQTEAFF. CDR3 sequence (DNA): TGCGCCAGCAGTGAGGCCAGGGGGCAGACTGAAGCTTTCTTT.